A single sample is the source of the 3 T cell receptor beta chains below, sequenced in a study of T cells in localized non-small cell lung cancer. TCRdb's copy holds only in-frame clones and misses some; the assay was immunoSEQ multiplex PCR. Counted here are about 79,000 clones, about 88% occurring once; the ten biggest clones make up around 20%. Material: peripheral blood, obtained before any cancer treatment. The receptors come from a woman aged 35 to 70 with stage I squamous cell lung carcinoma.

The CDR3 reads CASSPTGRDTIYF. The DNA for the CDR3 is TGTGCCAGCTCACCGACGGGCCGAGACACCATATATTTT. The chain carries TRBV18 and TRBJ1-3; D is uncertain. Trimming took 3 bases from V and 8 from J, leaving 11 bases between them. Germline-derived CDR1 and CDR2 are KGHSH and LQKENI. The CDR3 sequence is 13 residues long. Using reference TRBV18 and TRBJ1-3 for the parts outside the CDR3, the full variable domain is NAGVMQNPRHLVRRRGQEARLRCSPMKGHSHVYWYRQLPEEGLKFMVYLQKENIIDESGMPKERFSAEFPKEGPSILRIQQVVRGDSAAYFCASSPTGRDTIYFGEGSWLTVV.

The chain employs TRBV4-2 and TRBJ2-1, with a weak D call TRBD2 (6 bases). Trimming left V 8 bases short and J 9 bases short, with 17 bases between. Germline loops: CDR1 LGHNA, CDR2 YNFKEQ. The CDR3 length is 13 residues. CDR3 bases: TGTGCCAGCGGCCGGGACTCACTTACTGAGCAGTTCTTC. It specifies CASGRDSLTEQFF.

The chain employs TRBV6-5 and TRBJ1-1, with D possibly being TRBD1 (5 bases). The CDR3 runs 14 residues. The V and J ends lost 4 bases and 1 base respectively, with 10 bases between them. The germline CDR1 and CDR2 sequences are MNHEY and SVGAGI. The CDR3 coding sequence is TGTGCCAGCAGTTTACAGGCTACGAACACTGAAGCTTTCTTT. Protein product: CASSLQATNTEAFF.